Included here is one TCR beta chain sequence, with context. This clone's antigen is unknown. Base quality data are lacking; no much larger clone is found one base away. The immunoSEQ platform was used to sequence TCR beta CDR3 regions at survey depth. The QIAamp DNA micro kit was used to extract genomic DNA from every cultured and uncultured CD8+ T cell population. The published analysis was carried out like this. Any sample with under 5,000 productive reads was excluded, and this exclusion removed about 7% of the roughly 80 cultures stimulated with HIV peptides. Sequences were trimmed to CDR3 by a MANAFEST web app, and nonproductive sequences, CDR3s under 5 amino acids, and sequences not starting with C or ending with F/W were removed. Antigen-specific clonotypes had to expand in at least 2 of 3 replicates versus no-peptide control at FDR 0.01, only within one epitope family. A specific clonotype also had to show a frequency at least fivefold higher than in wells stimulated with peptides from other epitope families. This immuneACCESS table, as held by TCRdb, lists in-frame sequences with V and J called but not all clones. Of the missing ones, under half trace to an unresolved V gene in checked studies; the others have no known cause. The V and J calls and clone size are taken from that table; D and trimming were inferred from the DNA. This sample is represented by around 5,000 clones; 55% to 75% of them were singletons. Over 40% of the sample belongs to the ten largest clones.

CDR3 length: 15 amino acids, cysteine to phenylalanine. The sequence is cut down to CDR3 DNA, 45 bases in frame from base 1. V drops 6 bases and J drops 4 bases, leaving 19 bases in between. Looking up the germline V gene yields CDR1 MGHRA and CDR2 YSYEKL. This entry belongs to a study of CD8 T cell repertoires and HIV-1 epitope variants (dated by TCRdb to about 2020). In the study overall: Twenty-five peptides representing autologous and known Gag and Nef epitope variants were each used to stimulate T cells in separate culture wells. T cells were enriched with the EasySep Human T Cell Enrichment Kit and co-cultured with equal numbers of autologous T cell-negative cells as antigen-presenting cells. Control conditions included a CMV, EBV and flu peptide pool, the Ebola AY9 epitope as negative control, and a no-peptide well. An aliquot of 1M T cells was set aside as an uncultured baseline condition, separate from the 80 or so T cell cultures. Running each culture condition in triplicate, except for one peptide done in duplicate, gave a total of 80 to 95 T cell cultures. Cultures ran for around 10 days in IMDM with gentamicin, with half-media changes on days 3 and 7 adding IL-2, IL-7 and IL-15. The epitopes tested covered three Gag epitope families plus Nef HW9 and YT9. The full study reports these points: Roughly 5 clonotypes recognized the Nef KF9 family and one clonotype recognized the HW9 family, while no responses to the TAALDMSHF plasma variant were seen. The study identified eight to ten antigen-specific TCR beta clonotypes, 5 to 7 of which appeared to be cross-reactive for autologous or known escape epitope variants. Only TCR beta chains were identified by the assay, and proliferation to antigen, not T cell function or cytokine profile, was indicated.

The EasySep Human CD8+ T Cell Enrichment Kit was used on day 10 to isolate CD8+ T cells from every culture. The sample consisted of cultured CD8+ T cells derived from PBMCs. The receptor chain draws on TRBV4-1 and TRBJ2-7; 6 matching bases give a weak D call of TRBD2. The sequence was obtained from a male donor with HIV. The CDR3 is CASRPGPAGNYEQYF. The nucleotide sequence is TGCGCCAGCAGACCAGGACCGGCGGGGAATTACGAGCAGTACTTC.